Here is one TCR beta chain with its context. Its antigen target is currently unknown. No much larger clone is present one base from it, and per-base qualities are unavailable. The collaborating institutions used their own protocols to collect whole blood in K2EDTA tubes. For TCRbeta analysis, collaborators shipped samples in one of three forms: frozen whole blood, isolated PBMCs, or DNA extracted from either of those sample types. The CDR3, cysteine through phenylalanine, is 12 amino acids long. The only DNA kept is the CDR3, 36 bases in frame from the first base. This sample is drawn from a study of blood T cell repertoires in COVID-19 (dated by TCRdb to about 2020). Notes on the research overall: Samples from collaborators originated in the United States, Italy and Spain and spanned both the acute and convalescent phases of COVID-19. The material from the prospective study consisted of cDNA or gDNA derived from T cells, B-cell-depleted T cells, or PBMCs. Where available, HLA class I and class II types were obtained from metadata supplied by the sample provider rather than from assay-based typing. The dataset comprised deeply sampled blood TCRbeta repertoires from subjects exposed to, actively infected with, or recovered from COVID-19. The sample metadata nearly always contained a de-identified subject ID, COVID-19 status, age in years and sex. The samples were drawn from the first 160 participants of the ongoing ImmuneRACE study and from 950 to 1,500 subjects provided by 6 global collaborators. The repertoires were made available in a free public database intended to serve as a resource for research on the immune response to SARS-CoV-2. On the study overall, not on this receptor specifically: How much clinical and demographic metadata was included differed by source and by participant, and the metadata was provided uncurated.

TCRbeta CDR3 regions were amplified from genomic DNA using the immunoSEQ Assay, a bias-controlled multiplex PCR. For the original study's pipeline: The number of nucleated cells in each sample was estimated by amplification of reference gene primers within the assay. Sequence reads were collapsed and filtered to measure the absolute abundance of every unique TCRbeta CDR3 rearrangement. Productive Simpson clonality was computed per sample as the square root of Simpson's diversity index over productive rearrangements. The source is immuneACCESS, and TCRdb retained only in-frame sequences with V and J called. Part of the clones is not carried over; for the studies checked, unresolved V genes explain less than half of this, and the remainder is unexplained. The D gene and trimming were derived from the DNA, and the V and J assignments and clone size from that table. The sample includes about 140,000 clones, with 65% to 85% observed a single time. The ten biggest clones cover less than 2.5% of the sample.

This receptor chain uses TRBV1 and TRBJ1-1. TRBV1 is a known pseudogene. This receptor was obtained from a woman aged 55-70 years with acute or convalescent COVID-19. Specimen: peripheral blood. The CDR3 region has the sequence CTSSQLSAEAFF. The DNA sequence reads TGCACCAGCAGCCAGTTGTCGGCTGAAGCTTTCTTT.